These 8 T cell receptor beta chains share one sample of origin, sequenced in a study of T cells in narcolepsy. Profiled with immunoSEQ multiplex PCR; TCRdb holds only in-frame clones, not every one. The profile shows some 22,000 clones, about 82% of them singletons. The sequencing sample was made of memory (CD45RA-) CD4+ T cells from blood. The receptors derive from a human donor in good health.

This rearrangement joins TRBV19 to TRBJ2-7, with D perhaps TRBD1 or TRBD2 (7 bases each). V shed 3 bases and J shed 3 bases, with 24 bases lying between them. The CDR3 length is 18 residues. Per the germline V gene, CDR1 is LNHDA and CDR2 is SQIVND (reference sequence). As DNA, the CDR3 is TGTGCCAGTAGTATGACAGGGATGAGCGGGATAGGAATCTACGAGCAGTACTTC. Translating gives CASSMTGMSGIGIYEQYF.

The chain combines TRBV10-3 with TRBJ1-2, with a weak D call TRBD1 (5 bases). The CDR3 covers 14 residues. CDR1 is ENHRY, CDR2 SYGVKD, per germline. Trimming left V 6 bases short and J 7 bases short, with 18 bases between. CDR3 sequence (DNA): TGTGCCATCAGCCGGGACGGGCTAGGGCTTGGCTACACCTTC. Protein product: CAISRDGLGLGYTF.

This clone was observed a single time. This chain links TRBV12-5 with TRBJ2-2; 10 bases match TRBD2. The germline V gene encodes CDR1 LGHNT and CDR2 FRNRAP. V lost 4 bases and J lost 1; bases outside the gene matches: 0. The CDR3 loop spans 15 amino acids. CDR3: CASGWTSGNTGELFF. DNA for the CDR3: TGTGCTAGTGGTTGGACTAGCGGGAACACCGGGGAGCTGTTTTTT. Supplemented by reference TRBV12-5 and TRBJ2-2, the full variable domain reads DARVTQTPRHKVTEMGQEVTMRCQPILGHNTVFWYRQTMMQGLELLAYFRNRAPLDDSGMPKDRFSAEMPDATLATLKIQPSEPRDSAVYFCASGWTSGNTGELFFGEGSRLTVL.

The chain recombines TRBV28 with TRBJ2-3; D might be TRBD1 (5 bases). V was clipped by 2 bases and J by 3 bases, with 9 bases between them. This CDR3 is 14 amino acids long. CDR1 and CDR2 from the germline V gene are MDHEN and SYDVKM. CDR3 loop: CASSLIKGTDTQYF. For the CDR3, the DNA is TGTGCCAGCAGTTTAATAAAGGGGACAGATACGCAGTATTTT. The full variable domain, in which reference TRBV28 and TRBJ2-3 provide the parts outside the CDR3, is DVKVTQSSRYLVKRTGEKVFLECVQDMDHENMFWYRQDPGLGLRLIYFSYDVKMKEKGDIPEGYSVSREKKERFSLILESASTNQTSMYLCASSLIKGTDTQYFGPGTRLTVL.

In its sample, this clone was seen once. The chain joins TRBV10-2 to TRBJ2-3; tentatively, D is TRBD1 or TRBD2 (5 bases each). Trimming pared 2 bases from V and 1 base from J, leaving 7 bases between. Germline V CDR1 and CDR2: WSHSY, SAAADI. The CDR3 is 14 residues long. The CDR3 nucleotides are TGCGCCAGCAGTGAGAGGGGACGCACAGATACGCAGTATTTT. This gives the protein CASSERGRTDTQYF.

This chain joins TRBV28 and TRBJ1-2; D perhaps matches TRBD1 (5 bases). The CDR3 extends over 13 amino acids. The germline V gene has CDR1 MDHEN and CDR2 SYDVKM. Trimming left V 6 bases short and J 2 bases short, with 10 bases between. CDR3 loop: CASSNAGNYGYTF. For the CDR3, the DNA is TGTGCCAGCAGCAACGCAGGGAACTATGGCTACACCTTC.

As to this clone: One end of the junction is discordant with germline, which a read error may explain. This sequence joins TRBV5-1 and TRBJ2-5; possibly TRBD2 for D (6 bases). This CDR3 is built from 12 residues. Germline CDR1 SGHRS, CDR2 YFSETQ. The CDR3 region is CASGLEGETQYF. Written as DNA, the CDR3 is TGCGCCAGCGGCTTGGAGGGGGAGACCCAGTACTTC.

The J gene is TRBJ2-3, the V gene TRBV5-5; D could derive from TRBD1 or TRBD2 (6 bases each). The CDR3 spans 15 residues. V gave up 4 bases and J gave up 0 bases, with 12 bases separating them. CDR1 is SGHKS, CDR2 YYEKEE, per germline (reference sequence). The CDR3 sequence is CASSPGALSTDTQYF. CDR3 nucleotides: TGTGCCAGCAGCCCGGGGGCGCTTAGCACAGATACGCAGTATTTT.